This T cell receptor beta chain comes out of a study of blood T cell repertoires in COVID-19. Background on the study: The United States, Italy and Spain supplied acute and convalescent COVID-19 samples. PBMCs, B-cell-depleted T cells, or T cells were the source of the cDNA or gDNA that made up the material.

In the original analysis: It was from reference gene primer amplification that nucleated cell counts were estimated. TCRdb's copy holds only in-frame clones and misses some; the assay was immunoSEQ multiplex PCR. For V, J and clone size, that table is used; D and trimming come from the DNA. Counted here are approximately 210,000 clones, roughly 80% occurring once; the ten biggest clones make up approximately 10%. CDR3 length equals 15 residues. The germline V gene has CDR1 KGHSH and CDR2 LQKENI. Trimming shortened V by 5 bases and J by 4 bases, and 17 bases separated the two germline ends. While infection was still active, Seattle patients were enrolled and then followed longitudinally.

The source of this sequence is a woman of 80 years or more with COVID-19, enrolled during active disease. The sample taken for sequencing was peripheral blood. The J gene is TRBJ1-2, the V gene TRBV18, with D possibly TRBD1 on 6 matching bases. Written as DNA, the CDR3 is TGTGCCAGCTCAGGCCTCCCGGGACAAGGCTATGGCTACACCTTC. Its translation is CASSGLPGQGYGYTF.